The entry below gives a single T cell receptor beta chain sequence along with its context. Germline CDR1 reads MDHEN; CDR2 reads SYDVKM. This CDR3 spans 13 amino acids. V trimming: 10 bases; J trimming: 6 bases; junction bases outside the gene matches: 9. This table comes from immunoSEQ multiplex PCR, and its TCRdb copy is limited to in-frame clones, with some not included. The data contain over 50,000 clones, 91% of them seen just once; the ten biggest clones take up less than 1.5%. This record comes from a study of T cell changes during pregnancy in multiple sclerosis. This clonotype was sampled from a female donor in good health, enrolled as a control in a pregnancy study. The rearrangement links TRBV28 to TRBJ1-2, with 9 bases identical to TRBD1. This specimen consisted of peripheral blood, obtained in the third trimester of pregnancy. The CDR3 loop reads CAIPGQGWDGYTF. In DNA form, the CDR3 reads TGTGCCATCCCAGGACAGGGGTGGGATGGCTACACCTTC.